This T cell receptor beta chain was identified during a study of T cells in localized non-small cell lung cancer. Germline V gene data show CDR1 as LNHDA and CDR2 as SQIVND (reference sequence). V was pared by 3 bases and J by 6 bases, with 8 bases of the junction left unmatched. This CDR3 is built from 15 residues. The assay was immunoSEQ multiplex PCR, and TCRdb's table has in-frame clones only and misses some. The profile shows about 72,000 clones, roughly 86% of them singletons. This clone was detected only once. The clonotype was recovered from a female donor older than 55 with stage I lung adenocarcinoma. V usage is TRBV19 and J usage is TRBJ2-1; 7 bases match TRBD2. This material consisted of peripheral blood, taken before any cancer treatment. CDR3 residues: CASSIGGSYVNEQFF. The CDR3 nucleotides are TGTGCCAGTAGTATTGGCGGGAGTTACGTCAATGAGCAGTTCTTC.